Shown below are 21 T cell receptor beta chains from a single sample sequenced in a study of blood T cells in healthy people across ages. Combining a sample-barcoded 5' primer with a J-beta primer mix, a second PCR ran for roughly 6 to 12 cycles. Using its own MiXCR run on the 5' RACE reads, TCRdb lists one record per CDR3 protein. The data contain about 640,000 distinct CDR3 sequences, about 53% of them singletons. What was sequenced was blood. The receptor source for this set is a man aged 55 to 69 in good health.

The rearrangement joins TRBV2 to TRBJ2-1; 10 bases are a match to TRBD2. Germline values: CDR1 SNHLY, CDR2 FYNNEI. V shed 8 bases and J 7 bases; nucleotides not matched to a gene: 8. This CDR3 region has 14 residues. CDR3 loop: CASHERGGRNEQFF. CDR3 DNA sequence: TGTGCCAGCCACGAGCGGGGGGGCCGAAATGAGCAGTTCTTC.

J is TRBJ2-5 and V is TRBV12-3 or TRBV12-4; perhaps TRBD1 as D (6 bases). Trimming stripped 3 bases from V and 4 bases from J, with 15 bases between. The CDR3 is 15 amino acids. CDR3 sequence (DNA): TGTGCCAGCAGTTTGTGGCAGGGGATGGGAGAGACCCAGTACTTC. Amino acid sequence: CASSLWQGMGETQYF.

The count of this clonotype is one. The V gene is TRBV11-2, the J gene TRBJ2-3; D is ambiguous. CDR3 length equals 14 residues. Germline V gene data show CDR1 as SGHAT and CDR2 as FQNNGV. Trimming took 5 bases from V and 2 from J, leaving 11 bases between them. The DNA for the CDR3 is TGTGCCAGCAGCCCCAACGGATACACAGATACGCAGTATTTT. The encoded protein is CASSPNGYTDTQYF.

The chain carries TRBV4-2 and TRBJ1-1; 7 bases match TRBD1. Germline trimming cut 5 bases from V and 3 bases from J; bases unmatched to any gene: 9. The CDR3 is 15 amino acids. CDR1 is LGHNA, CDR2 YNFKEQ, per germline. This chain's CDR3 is CASSFERGPDTEAFF. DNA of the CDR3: TGTGCCAGCAGCTTCGAGAGGGGGCCGGACACTGAAGCTTTCTTT.

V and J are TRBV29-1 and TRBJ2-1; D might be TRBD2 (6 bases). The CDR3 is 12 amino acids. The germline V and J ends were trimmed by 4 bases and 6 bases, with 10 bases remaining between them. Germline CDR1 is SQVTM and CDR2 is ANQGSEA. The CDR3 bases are TGCAGCGTTGCCCGGGAGCTCAATGAGCAGTTCTTC. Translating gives CSVARELNEQFF.

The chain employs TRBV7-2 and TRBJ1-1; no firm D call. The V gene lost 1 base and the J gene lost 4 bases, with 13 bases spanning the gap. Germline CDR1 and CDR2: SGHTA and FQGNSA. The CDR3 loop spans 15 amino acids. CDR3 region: CASSLVSTRPTEAFF. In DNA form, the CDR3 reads TGTGCCAGCAGCTTAGTAAGCACAAGGCCCACTGAAGCTTTCTTT.

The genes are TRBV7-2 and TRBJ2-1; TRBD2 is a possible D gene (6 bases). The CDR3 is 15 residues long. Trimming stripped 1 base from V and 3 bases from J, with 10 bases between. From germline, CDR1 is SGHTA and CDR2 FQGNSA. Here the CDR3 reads CASSLDPGGYNEQFF. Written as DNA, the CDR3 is TGTGCCAGCAGCTTAGATCCCGGGGGCTACAATGAGCAGTTCTTC.

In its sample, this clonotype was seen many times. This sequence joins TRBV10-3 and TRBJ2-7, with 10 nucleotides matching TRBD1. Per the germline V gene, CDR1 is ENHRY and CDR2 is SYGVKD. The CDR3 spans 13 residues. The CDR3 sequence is CALGGTGAYEQYF. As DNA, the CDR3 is TGTGCACTAGGGGGGACAGGGGCGTACGAGCAGTACTTC.

This CDR3 reads CATSDLTSGGLGETQYF. In DNA, the CDR3 is TGTGCCACCAGTGATCTGACTAGCGGGGGGCTTGGGGAGACCCAGTACTTC. V and J are TRBV24-1 and TRBJ2-5, with 13 bases aligning to TRBD2. The germline CDR1 and CDR2 sequences are KGHDR and SFDVKD. The J segment lost 5 bases and the V segment lost 3 bases, leaving 8 bases of the junction unmatched. The CDR3 length is 17 residues.

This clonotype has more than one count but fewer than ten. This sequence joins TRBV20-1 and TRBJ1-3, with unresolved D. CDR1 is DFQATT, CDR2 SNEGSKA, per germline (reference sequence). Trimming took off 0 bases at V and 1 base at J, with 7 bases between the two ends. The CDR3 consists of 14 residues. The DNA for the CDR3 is TGCAGTGCTAGAGATCCCAGATCTGGAAACACCATATATTTT. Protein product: CSARDPRSGNTIYF.

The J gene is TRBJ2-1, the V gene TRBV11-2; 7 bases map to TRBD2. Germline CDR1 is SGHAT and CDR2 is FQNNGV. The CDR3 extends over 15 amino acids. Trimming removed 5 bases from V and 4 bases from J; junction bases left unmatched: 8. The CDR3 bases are TGTGCCAGCAGCCCAGGACTAGTTAGATACAATGAGCAGTTCTTC. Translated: CASSPGLVRYNEQFF.

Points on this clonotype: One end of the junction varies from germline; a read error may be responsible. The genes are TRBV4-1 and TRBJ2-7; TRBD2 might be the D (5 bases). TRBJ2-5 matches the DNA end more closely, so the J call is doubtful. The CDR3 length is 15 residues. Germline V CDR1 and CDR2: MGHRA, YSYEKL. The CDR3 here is CASNQGTRDVETQYF. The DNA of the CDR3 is TGCGCCAGCAACCAAGGAACTCGGGATGTAGAGACCCAGTACTTC.

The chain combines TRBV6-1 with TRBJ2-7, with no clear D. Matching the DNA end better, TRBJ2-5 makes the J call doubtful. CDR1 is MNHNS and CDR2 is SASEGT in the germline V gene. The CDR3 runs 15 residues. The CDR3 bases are TGTGCCAGCAGTGAAGCGGCTAACGGAAAAGAGACCCAGTACTTC. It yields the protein CASSEAANGKETQYF.

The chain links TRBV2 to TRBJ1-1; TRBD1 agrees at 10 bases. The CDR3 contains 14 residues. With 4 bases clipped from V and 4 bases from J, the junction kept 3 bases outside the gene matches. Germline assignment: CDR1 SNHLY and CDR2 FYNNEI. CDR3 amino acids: CASSGQGARTEAFF. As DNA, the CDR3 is TGTGCCAGCAGTGGACAGGGGGCGCGCACTGAAGCTTTCTTT. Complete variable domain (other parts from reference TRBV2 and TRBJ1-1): EPEVTQTPSHQVTQMGQEVILRCVPISNHLYFYWYRQILGQKVEFLVSFYNNEISEKSEIFDDQFSVERPDGSNFTLKIRSTKLEDSAMYFCASSGQGARTEAFFGQGTRLTVV.

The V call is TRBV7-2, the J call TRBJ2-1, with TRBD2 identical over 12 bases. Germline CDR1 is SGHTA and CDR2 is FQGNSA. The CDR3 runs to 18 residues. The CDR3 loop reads CATGPRGASGGAVDEQFF. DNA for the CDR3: TGTGCTACCGGTCCCCGAGGGGCTAGCGGGGGGGCTGTCGATGAGCAGTTCTTC.

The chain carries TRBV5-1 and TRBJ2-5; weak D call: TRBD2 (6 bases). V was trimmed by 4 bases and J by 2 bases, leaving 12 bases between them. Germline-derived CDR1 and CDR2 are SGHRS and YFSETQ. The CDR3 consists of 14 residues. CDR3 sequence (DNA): TGCGCCAGCAGCCAGCAGGGACTGCAAGAGACCCAGTACTTC. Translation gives CASSQQGLQETQYF.

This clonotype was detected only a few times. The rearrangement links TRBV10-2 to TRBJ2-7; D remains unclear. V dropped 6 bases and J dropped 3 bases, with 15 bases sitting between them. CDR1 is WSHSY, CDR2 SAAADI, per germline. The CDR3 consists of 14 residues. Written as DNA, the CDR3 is TGCGCCAGCAGGGAAGGTAGATGGGACTACGAGCAGTACTTC. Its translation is CASREGRWDYEQYF.

CDR3 in DNA: TGTGCCAGCAGTTCCACCTCTAGCACAGATACGCAGTATTTT. Its protein is CASSSTSSTDTQYF. The V call is TRBV12-3 or TRBV12-4, the J call TRBJ2-3; D not certain. This CDR3 has 14 residues. V gave up 4 bases and J gave up 0 bases, with 8 bases separating them.

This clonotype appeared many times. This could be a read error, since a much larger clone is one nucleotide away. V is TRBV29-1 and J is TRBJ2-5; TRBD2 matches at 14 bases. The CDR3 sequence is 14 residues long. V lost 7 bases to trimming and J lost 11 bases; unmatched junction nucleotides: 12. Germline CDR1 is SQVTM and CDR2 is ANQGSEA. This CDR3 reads CSGMGLAGDNEQYF. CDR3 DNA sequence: TGCAGCGGGATGGGACTAGCGGGGGACAATGAGCAGTACTTC.

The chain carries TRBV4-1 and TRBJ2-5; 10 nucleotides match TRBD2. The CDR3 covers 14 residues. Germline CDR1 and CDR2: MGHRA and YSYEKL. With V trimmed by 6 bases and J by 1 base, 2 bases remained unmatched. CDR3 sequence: CASRSSGGQETQYF. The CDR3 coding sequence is TGCGCCAGCAGATCTAGCGGGGGCCAAGAGACCCAGTACTTC.

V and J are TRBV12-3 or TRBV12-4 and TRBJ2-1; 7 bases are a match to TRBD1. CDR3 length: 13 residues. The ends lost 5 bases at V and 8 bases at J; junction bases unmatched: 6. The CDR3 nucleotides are TGTGCCAGCAGTCTCGAAACAGGGGATGAGCAGTTCTTC. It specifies CASSLETGDEQFF.